This TCR beta chain was found in a study of response to subunit inactivated influenza vaccine. With 2 bases removed from V and 2 bases from J, the gap between germline ends came to 9 bases. The CDR3 length is 13 residues. The germline V gene encodes CDR1 GTSNPN and CDR2 SVGIG (reference sequence). Study findings and constraints: Each seasonal influenza vaccination recruits few new T cells, the authors suggested.

Each CDR3 protein is one row after TCRdb ran MiXCR on the RT-PCR reads. The table records hundreds of thousands of distinct CDR3 sequences, approximately 15% of them present only once. A word on this clonotype: What it recognizes is unknown.

This chain connects TRBV30 to TRBJ1-2; a weak D match, TRBD1 (5 bases). Sequenced here: PBMCs from blood, sampled around 15 days before vaccination. The sequence was collected from a man aged 45-65 years who received an inactivated influenza vaccine. The CDR3 region has the DNA TGTGCCTGGAGTAGGGGTTCCAACTATGGCTACACCTTC. Encoded protein: CAWSRGSNYGYTF.